This T cell receptor (beta chain) was sequenced in a study of tumor and adjacent non-tumor tissue in lung cancer. Study context: There were approximately twelve adenocarcinoma, a couple of squamous cell carcinoma and 1 small cell lung cancer cases. The patients, approximately nine men and five or six women, were about 31 to 76 with stage I to III disease. Broader study findings: Significantly higher TCR diversity was found in tumor than normal lung. Tumor repertoires had a smaller top 100 clone share than normal lung.

This sample's RNA came from whole unsorted tissue. TCRbeta libraries were built with three rounds of nested PCR, modified from ARM-PCR. MiXCR, run by TCRdb on the multiplex PCR reads, gives a single entry per CDR3 protein. The sample includes 60,000 to 85,000 distinct CDR3 sequences, 73% of them seen just once. This CDR3 has 16 residues. V was pared by 1 base and J by 6 bases, with 18 bases between. Germline V gene lookup returns CDR1 MNHEY and CDR2 SVGAGI. On this clonotype: The antigen remains unidentified.

The sample was lung tumor tissue. The chain employs TRBV6-5 and TRBJ1-1; perhaps TRBD1 as D (5 bases). The source of this sequence is a man in his sixties with non-small cell lung cancer. CDR3 DNA sequence: TGTGCCAGCAGTTACTTGTGGAGGGGTAGAAAGGCTGAAGCTTTCTTT. Amino acids: CASSYLWRGRKAEAFF.